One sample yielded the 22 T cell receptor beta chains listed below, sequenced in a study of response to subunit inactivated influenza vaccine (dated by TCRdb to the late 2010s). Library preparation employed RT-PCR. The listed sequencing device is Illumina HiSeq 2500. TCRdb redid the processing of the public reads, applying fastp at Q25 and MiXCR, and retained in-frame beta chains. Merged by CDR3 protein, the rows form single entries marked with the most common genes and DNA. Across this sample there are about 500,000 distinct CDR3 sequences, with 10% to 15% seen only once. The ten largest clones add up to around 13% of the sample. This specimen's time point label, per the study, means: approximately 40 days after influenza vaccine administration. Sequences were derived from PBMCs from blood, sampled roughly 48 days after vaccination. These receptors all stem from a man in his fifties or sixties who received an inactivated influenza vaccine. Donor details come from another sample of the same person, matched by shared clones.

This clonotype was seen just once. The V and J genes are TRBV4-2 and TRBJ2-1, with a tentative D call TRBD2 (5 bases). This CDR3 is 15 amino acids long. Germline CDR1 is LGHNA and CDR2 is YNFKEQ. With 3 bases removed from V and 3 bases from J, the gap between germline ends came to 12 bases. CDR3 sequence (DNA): TGTGCCAGCAGCCAGCGGGTCCGCTGCTACAATGAGCAGTTCTTC. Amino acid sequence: CASSQRVRCYNEQFF.

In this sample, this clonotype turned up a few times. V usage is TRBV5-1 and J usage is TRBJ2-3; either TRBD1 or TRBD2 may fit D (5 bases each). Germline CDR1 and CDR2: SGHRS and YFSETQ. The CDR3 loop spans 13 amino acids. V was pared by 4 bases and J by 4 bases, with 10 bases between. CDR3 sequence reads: CASSTGTSDTQYF. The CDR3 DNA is TGCGCCAGCAGCACCGGGACGTCAGATACGCAGTATTTT.

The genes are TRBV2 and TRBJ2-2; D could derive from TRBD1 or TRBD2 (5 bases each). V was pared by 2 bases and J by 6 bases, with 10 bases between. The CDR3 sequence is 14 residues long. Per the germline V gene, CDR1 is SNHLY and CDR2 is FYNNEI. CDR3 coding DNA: TGTGCCAGCAGTGAACTCAGAGGGGCCGGGGAGCTGTTTTTT. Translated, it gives CASSELRGAGELFF.

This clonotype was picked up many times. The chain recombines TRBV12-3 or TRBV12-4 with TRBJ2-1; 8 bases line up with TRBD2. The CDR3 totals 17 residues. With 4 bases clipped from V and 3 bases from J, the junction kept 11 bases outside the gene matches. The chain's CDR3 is CASSSHIAGLGYNEQFF. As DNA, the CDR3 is TGTGCCAGCAGTTCTCACATAGCGGGGTTGGGCTACAATGAGCAGTTCTTC.

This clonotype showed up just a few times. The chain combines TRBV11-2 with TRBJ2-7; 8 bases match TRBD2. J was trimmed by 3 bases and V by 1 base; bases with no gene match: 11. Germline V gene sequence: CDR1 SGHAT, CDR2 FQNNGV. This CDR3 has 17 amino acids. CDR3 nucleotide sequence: TGTGCCAGCAGCTTAGTGACGGGAGGGAGAAGGGTCTACGAGCAGTACTTC. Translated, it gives CASSLVTGGRRVYEQYF. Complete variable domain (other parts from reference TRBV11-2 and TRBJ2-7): EAGVAQSPRYKIIEKRQSVAFWCNPISGHATLYWYQQILGQGPKLLIQFQNNGVVDDSQLPKDRFSAERLKGVDSTLKIQPAKLEDSAVYLCASSLVTGGRRVYEQYFGPGTRLTVT.

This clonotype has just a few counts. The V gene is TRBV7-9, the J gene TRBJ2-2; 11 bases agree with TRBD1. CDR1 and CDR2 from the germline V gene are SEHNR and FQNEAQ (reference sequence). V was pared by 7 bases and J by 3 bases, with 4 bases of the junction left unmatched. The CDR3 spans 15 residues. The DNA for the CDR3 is TGTGCCAGCATCCGGACAGGGGGCTACACCGGGGAGCTGTTTTTT. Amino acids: CASIRTGGYTGELFF. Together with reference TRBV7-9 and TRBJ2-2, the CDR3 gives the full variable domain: DTGVSQNPRHKITKRGQNVTFRCDPISEHNRLYWYRQTLGQGPEFLTYFQNEAQLEKSRLLSDRFSAERPKGSFSTLEIQRTEQGDSAMYLCASIRTGGYTGELFFGEGSRLTVL.

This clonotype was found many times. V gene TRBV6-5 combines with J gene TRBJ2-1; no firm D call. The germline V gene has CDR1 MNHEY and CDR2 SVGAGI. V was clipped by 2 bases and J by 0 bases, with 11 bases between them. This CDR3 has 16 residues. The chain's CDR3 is CASSYGLSSSYNEQFF. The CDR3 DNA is TGTGCCAGCAGTTACGGGCTATCGAGCTCCTACAATGAGCAGTTCTTC.

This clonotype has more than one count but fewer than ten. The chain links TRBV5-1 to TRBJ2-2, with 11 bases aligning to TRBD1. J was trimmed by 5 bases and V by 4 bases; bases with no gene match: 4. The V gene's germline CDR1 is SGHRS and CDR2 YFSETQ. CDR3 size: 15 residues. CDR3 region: CASSPDRGPTGELFF. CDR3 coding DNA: TGCGCCAGCAGCCCGGACAGGGGGCCTACCGGGGAGCTGTTTTTT.

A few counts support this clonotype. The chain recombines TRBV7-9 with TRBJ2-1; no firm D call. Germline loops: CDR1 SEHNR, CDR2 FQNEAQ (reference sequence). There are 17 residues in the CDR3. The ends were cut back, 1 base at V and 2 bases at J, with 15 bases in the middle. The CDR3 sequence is CASSLVRLGAPYNEQFF. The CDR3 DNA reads TGTGCCAGCAGCTTAGTCCGCCTGGGTGCCCCCTACAATGAGCAGTTCTTC.

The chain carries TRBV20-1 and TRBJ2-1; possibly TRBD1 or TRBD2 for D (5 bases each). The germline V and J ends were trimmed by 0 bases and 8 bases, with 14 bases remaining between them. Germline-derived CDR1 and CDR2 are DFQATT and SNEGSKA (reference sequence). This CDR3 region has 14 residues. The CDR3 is CSARDRDPWDEQFF. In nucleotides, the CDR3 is TGCAGTGCTAGAGATCGGGACCCTTGGGATGAGCAGTTCTTC.

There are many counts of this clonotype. The CDR3 region is CSAAKTSGNEQFF. The CDR3 DNA is TGCAGTGCCGCAAAGACTAGCGGGAATGAGCAGTTCTTC. The J gene is TRBJ2-1, the V gene TRBV20-1; 10 bases map to TRBD2. V trimming: 6 bases; J trimming: 7 bases; junction bases outside the gene matches: 6. This CDR3 is built from 13 residues. CDR1 and CDR2 (germline): DFQATT, SNEGSKA (reference sequence).

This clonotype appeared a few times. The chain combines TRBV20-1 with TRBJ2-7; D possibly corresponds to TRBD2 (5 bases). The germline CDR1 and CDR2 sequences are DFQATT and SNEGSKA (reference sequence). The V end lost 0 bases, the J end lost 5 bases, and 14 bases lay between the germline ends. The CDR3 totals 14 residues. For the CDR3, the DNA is TGCAGTGCTAGAGATACGGGGAAGGGTGACGAGCAGTACTTC. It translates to CSARDTGKGDEQYF.

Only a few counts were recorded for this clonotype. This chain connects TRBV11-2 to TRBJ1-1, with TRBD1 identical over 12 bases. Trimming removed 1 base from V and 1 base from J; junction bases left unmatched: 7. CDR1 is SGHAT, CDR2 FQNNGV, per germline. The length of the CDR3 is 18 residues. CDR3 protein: CASSLGMWDRGQNTEAFF. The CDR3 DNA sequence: TGTGCCAGCAGCTTAGGGATGTGGGACAGGGGGCAGAACACTGAAGCTTTCTTT.

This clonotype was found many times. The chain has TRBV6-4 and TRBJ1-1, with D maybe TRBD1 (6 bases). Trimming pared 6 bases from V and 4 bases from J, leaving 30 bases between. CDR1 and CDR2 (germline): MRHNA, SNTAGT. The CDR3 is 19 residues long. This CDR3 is CASRSLLDRRTVVGTEAFF. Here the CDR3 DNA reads TGTGCCAGCAGGAGCTTACTCGACAGGCGGACGGTGGTAGGCACTGAAGCTTTCTTT.

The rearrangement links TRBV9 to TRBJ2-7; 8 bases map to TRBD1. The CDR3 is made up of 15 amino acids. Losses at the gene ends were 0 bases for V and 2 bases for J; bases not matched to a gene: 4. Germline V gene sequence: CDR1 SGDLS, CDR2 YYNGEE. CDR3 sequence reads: CASSVAGTGTYEQYF. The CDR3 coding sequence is TGTGCCAGCAGCGTAGCCGGGACAGGAACCTACGAGCAGTACTTC.

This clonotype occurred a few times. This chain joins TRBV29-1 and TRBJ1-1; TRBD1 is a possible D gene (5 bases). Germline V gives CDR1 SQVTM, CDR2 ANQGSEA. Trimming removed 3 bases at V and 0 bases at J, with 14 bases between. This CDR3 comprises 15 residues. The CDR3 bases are TGCAGCGTTGATAACCAGGGCGCCATGAACACTGAAGCTTTCTTT. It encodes CSVDNQGAMNTEAFF.

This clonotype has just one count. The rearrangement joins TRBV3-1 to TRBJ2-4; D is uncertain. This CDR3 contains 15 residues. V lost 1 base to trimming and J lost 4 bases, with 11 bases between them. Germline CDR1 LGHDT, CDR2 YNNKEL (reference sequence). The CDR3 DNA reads TGTGCCAGCAGCCAAGTCGTAAGAGATAAAAACATTCAGTACTTC. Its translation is CASSQVVRDKNIQYF.

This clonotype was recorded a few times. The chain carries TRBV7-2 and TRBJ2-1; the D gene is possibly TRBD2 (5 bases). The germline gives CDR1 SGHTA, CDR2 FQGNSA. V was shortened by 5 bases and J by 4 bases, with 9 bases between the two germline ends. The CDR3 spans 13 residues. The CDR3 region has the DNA TGTGCCAGCAGCCATGGAGGTTACAATGAGCAGTTCTTC. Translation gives CASSHGGYNEQFF.

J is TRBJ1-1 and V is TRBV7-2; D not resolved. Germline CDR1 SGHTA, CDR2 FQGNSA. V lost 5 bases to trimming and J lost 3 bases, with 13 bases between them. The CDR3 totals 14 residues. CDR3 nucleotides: TGTGCCAGCAGCCCCGGGTGGGCGGACACTGAAGCTTTCTTT. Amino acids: CASSPGWADTEAFF.

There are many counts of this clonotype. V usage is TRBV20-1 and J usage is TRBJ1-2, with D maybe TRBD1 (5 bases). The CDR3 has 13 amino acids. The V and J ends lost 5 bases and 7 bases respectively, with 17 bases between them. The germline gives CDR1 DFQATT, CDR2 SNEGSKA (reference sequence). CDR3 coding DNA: TGCAGTGCTTATCCGGGACGGCCGGTTGGCTACACCTTC. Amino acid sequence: CSAYPGRPVGYTF.

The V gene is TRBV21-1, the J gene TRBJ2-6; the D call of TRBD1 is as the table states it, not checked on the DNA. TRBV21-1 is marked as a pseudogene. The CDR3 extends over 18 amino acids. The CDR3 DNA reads TGTGCCAGCAGCACCGGGGGGACAGCGAGCTCTGGGGCCAACGTCCTGACTTTC. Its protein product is CASSTGGTASSGANVLTF.

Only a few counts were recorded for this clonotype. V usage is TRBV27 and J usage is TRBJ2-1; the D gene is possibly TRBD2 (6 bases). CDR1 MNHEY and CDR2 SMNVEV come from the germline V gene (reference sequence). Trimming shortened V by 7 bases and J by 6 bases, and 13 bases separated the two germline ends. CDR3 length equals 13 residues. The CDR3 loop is CASTDGTLNEQFF. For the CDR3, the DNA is TGTGCCAGCACCGACGGGACTCTCAATGAGCAGTTCTTC.